This T cell receptor beta chain was sequenced for a study of cytomegalovirus exposure and HLA in healthy donors. Study findings and constraints: Within an earlier analysis, most TCR beta V segments proved productive either about 87% or about 30% of the time. Follow-up analysis seemed to connect common viral pathogens with several of the most significant clusters identified.

Regarding this clone: Its specificity is unknown.

Primers included in the PCR were 60 Vbeta and 13 Jbeta primers. TCRdb keeps only in-frame clones here, not all; method: immunoSEQ multiplex PCR. The data contain approximately 300,000 clones, 80% of them singletons. The material sequenced was PBMCs. The clonotype originates from a girl between 2 and 10 years old in good health and CMV-seronegative.

CDR3 residues: CASRGPGGTEAFF. In DNA form, the CDR3 reads TGCGCCAGCAGAGGTCCCGGGGGCACTGAAGCTTTCTTT. The J gene is TRBJ1-1, the V gene TRBV5-1, with D maybe TRBD1 (5 bases). With 5 bases removed from V and 4 bases from J, the gap between germline ends came to 12 bases. The CDR3 runs to 13 residues. Germline-derived CDR1 and CDR2 are SGHRS and YFSETQ.